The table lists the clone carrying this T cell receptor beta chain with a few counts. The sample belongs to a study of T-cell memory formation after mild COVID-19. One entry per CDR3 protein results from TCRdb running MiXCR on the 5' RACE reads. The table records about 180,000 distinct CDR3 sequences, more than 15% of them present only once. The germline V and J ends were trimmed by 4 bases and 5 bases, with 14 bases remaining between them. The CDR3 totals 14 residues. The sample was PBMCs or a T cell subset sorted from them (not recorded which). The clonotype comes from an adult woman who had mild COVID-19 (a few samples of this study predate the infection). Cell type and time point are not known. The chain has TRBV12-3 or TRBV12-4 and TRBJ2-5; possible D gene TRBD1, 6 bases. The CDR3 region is CASSSDRQAETQYF. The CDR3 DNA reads TGTGCCAGCAGTTCCGACCGACAGGCGGAGACCCAGTACTTC.